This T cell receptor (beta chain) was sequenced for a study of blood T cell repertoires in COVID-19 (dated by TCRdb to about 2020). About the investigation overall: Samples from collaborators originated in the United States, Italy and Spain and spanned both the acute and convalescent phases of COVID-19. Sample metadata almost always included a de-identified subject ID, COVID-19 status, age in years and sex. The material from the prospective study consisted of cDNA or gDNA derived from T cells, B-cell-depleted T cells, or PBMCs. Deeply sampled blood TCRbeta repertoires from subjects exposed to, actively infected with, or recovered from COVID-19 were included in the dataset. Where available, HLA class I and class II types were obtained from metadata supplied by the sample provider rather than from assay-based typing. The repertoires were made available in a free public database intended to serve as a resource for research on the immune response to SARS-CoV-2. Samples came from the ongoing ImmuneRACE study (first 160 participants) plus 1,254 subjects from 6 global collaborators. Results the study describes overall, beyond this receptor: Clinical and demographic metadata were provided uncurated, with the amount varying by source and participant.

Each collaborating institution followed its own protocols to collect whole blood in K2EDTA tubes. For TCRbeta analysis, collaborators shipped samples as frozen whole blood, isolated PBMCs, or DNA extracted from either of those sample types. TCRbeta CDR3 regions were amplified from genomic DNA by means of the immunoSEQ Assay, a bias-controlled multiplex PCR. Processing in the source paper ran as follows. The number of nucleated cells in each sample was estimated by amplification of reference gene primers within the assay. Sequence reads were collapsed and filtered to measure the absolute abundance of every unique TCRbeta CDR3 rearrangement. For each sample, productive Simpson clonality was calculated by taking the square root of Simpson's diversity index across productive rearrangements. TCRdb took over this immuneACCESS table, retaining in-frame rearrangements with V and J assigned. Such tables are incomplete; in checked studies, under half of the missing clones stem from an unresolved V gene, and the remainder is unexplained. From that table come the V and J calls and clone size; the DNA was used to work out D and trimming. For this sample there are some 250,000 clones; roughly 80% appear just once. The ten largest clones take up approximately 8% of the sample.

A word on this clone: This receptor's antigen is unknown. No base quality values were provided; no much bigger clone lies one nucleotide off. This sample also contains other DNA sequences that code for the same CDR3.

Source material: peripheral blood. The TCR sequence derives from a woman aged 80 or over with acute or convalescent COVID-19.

This receptor carries the CDR3 CASRRTGDYGYTF. Read as DNA, the sequence is TGTGCCAGCAGGAGGACAGGGGACTATGGCTACACCTTC. This chain is built from TRBV6-5 and TRBJ1-2, and 9 bases in between align with TRBD1. The CDR3 measures 13 amino acids from cysteine to phenylalanine. Only the CDR3 portion is preserved as DNA: 39 bases, with reading frame beginning at the first base. Reading the germline V gene gives CDR1 MNHEY and CDR2 SVGAGI. At the junction V is shortened by 6 bases and J by 3 bases; bases outside the gene matches: 2.